Below are 29 T cell receptor beta chains sequenced from a single sample in a study of T cell repertoires in ileal Crohn's disease. The data were produced by immunoSEQ multiplex PCR, yet TCRdb's version contains in-frame clones alone and is incomplete. The sample holds thousands of clones, around 83% seen once. Sequenced input: ileal tissue. These TCRs come from an adult with Crohn's disease.

This clone occurred a few times. The rearrangement uses TRBV29-1 and TRBJ1-1; no firm D call. Trimming took off 7 bases at V and 6 bases at J, with 9 bases between the two ends. Germline V lookup: CDR1 SQVTM, CDR2 ANQGSEA. The CDR3 length is 10 residues. CDR3 coding DNA: TGCAGCGCCCACAACGCTGAAGCTTTCTTT. It yields the protein CSAHNAEAFF.

The DNA for the CDR3 is TGTGCCAGCAGCTTTAGCCGAGCTGGAAACACCATATATTTT. It codes for CASSFSRAGNTIYF. V and J are TRBV7-2 and TRBJ1-3, with D hard to call. The CDR3 is made up of 14 amino acids. CDR1 and CDR2 from the germline V gene are SGHTA and FQGNSA. V was trimmed by 3 bases and J by 2 bases, leaving 8 bases between them.

This chain connects TRBV27 to TRBJ2-7; maybe TRBD2 (5 bases). Deletions cut 4 bases from V and 2 bases from J, with 9 bases between. Germline V gene sequence: CDR1 MNHEY, CDR2 SMNVEV (reference sequence). The CDR3 extends over 13 amino acids. The CDR3 sequence: CASSSGLAYEQYF. In DNA form, the CDR3 reads TGTGCCAGCAGTTCCGGACTTGCCTACGAGCAGTACTTC.

This clone was detected only once. V gene TRBV15 combines with J gene TRBJ2-6; D is perhaps TRBD2 (6 bases). The CDR3 is 16 amino acids. The germline CDR1 and CDR2 sequences are LNHNV and YYDKDF (reference sequence). The V end lost 0 bases, the J end lost 0 bases, and 6 bases lay between the germline ends. In DNA, the CDR3 is TGTGCCACCAGCAGAGACGGGAGCTCTGGGGCCAACGTCCTGACTTTC. Its protein product is CATSRDGSSGANVLTF.

Within the sample, this clone is large (0.1 to 1%). The chain uses TRBV27 and TRBJ1-1; D gene uncertain. Trimming cost V 3 bases and J 1 base, with 6 bases left between them. Germline V gene data show CDR1 as MNHEY and CDR2 as SMNVEV (reference sequence). The CDR3 has 13 amino acids. The CDR3 DNA reads as TGTGCCAGCAGTTTCAACCCGAACACTGAAGCTTTCTTT. Its protein product is CASSFNPNTEAFF.

The chain carries TRBV10-2 and TRBJ1-1; a weak D match, TRBD1 (5 bases). The CDR3 is 14 amino acids. Germline values: CDR1 WSHSY, CDR2 SAAADI. Deletions cut 5 bases from V and 4 bases from J, with 14 bases between. CDR3 DNA sequence: TGCGCCAGCAGTCGGTGGGGACTGGGCACTGAAGCTTTCTTT. Its translation: CASSRWGLGTEAFF.

Only one count was recorded for this clone. V usage is TRBV5-1 and J usage is TRBJ1-3; D uncertain. The CDR3 is 13 amino acids. V was trimmed by 3 bases and J by 13 bases, leaving 17 bases between them. Per germline, CDR1 SGHRS and CDR2 YFSETQ. CDR3 nucleotides: TGCGCCAGCAGCTCCCAAGAGGAGGCCATAATATATTTT. Encoded protein: CASSSQEEAIIYF.

The V gene is TRBV28, the J gene TRBJ1-5, with a weak D call TRBD1 (6 bases). The V gene's germline CDR1 is MDHEN and CDR2 SYDVKM. The CDR3 runs to 14 residues. V lost 2 bases to trimming and J lost 5 bases, with 10 bases between them. In DNA form, the CDR3 reads TGTGCCAGCAGTTTAGAGGGGGGGTATCAGCCCCAGCATTTT. It translates to CASSLEGGYQPQHF.

The J gene is TRBJ1-5, the V gene TRBV2; D is undetermined. Trimming stripped 2 bases from V and 3 bases from J, with 11 bases between. CDR1 and CDR2 (germline): SNHLY, FYNNEI. CDR3 length: 15 amino acids. The CDR3 DNA reads as TGTGCCAGCAGTGAAAGTCTCAGTGACAATCAGCCCCAGCATTTT. It codes for CASSESLSDNQPQHF.

Turning to this clone: The sample carries other DNA sequences with the same CDR3. The chain combines TRBV7-2 with TRBJ1-3, with 7 positions matching TRBD1. V dropped 6 bases and J dropped 4; count of bases not matched to a gene: 9. The germline gives CDR1 SGHTA, CDR2 FQGNSA. The CDR3 has 15 amino acids. Here the CDR3 reads CASSARQGSGNTIYF. The CDR3 nucleotides read TGTGCCAGCAGTGCTCGACAGGGCTCCGGAAACACCATATATTTT.

This chain joins TRBV18 and TRBJ1-2; 7 bases line up with TRBD1. The germline V gene has CDR1 KGHSH and CDR2 LQKENI. The CDR3 is 13 residues long. V lost 4 bases, J lost 4 bases, and 3 bases stayed unmatched. CDR3 nucleotides: TGTGCCAGCTCACTTGACAGGGTCTATGGCTACACCTTC. Amino acid sequence: CASSLDRVYGYTF.

The chain is built from TRBV19 and TRBJ2-1; 7 nucleotides align to TRBD2. Germline V lookup: CDR1 LNHDA, CDR2 SQIVND (reference sequence). V lost 3 bases to trimming and J lost 7 bases; unmatched junction nucleotides: 9. This CDR3 has 15 residues. CDR3 loop: CASSIVPSGLNEQFF. CDR3 nucleotide sequence: TGTGCCAGTAGTATCGTCCCTAGCGGACTAAATGAGCAGTTCTTC. Filled out from reference TRBV19 and TRBJ2-1, the complete variable domain reads DGGITQSPKYLFRKEGQNVTLSCEQNLNHDAMYWYRQDPGQGLRLIYYSQIVNDFQKGDIAEGYSVSREKKESFPLTVTSAQKNPTAFYLCASSIVPSGLNEQFFGPGTRLTVL.

This rearrangement joins TRBV28 to TRBJ2-1; D uncertain. CDR3 length: 12 amino acids. V lost 3 bases to trimming and J lost 9 bases, with 9 bases between them. Germline CDR1 is MDHEN and CDR2 is SYDVKM. CDR3 bases: TGTGCCAGCAGTTTTTCCGCGACTGAGCAGTTCTTC. Its protein product is CASSFSATEQFF.

This clone has more than one count but fewer than ten. J is TRBJ2-7 and V is TRBV11-2; 8 nucleotides agree with TRBD2. This CDR3 contains 15 residues. With 0 bases clipped from V and 2 bases from J, the junction kept 3 bases outside the gene matches. Germline assignment: CDR1 SGHAT and CDR2 FQNNGV. CDR3 region: CASSLEGRGAYEQYF. CDR3 DNA sequence: TGTGCCAGCAGCTTAGAAGGGCGGGGGGCCTACGAGCAGTACTTC.

CDR3 region: CASSRLAGLADTQYF. CDR3 DNA: TGCGCCAGCAGCCGACTAGCGGGGTTAGCAGATACGCAGTATTTT. This rearrangement joins TRBV4-3 to TRBJ2-3, with 11 bases matching TRBD2. The CDR3 runs to 15 residues. Germline V gene data show CDR1 as LGHNA and CDR2 as YSLEER. With 4 bases clipped from V and 4 bases from J, the junction kept 4 bases outside the gene matches.

This clone has a single count. This chain uses TRBV28 with TRBJ1-2; D gene ambiguous. This CDR3 region has 13 residues. Per the germline V gene, CDR1 is MDHEN and CDR2 is SYDVKM. V shed 4 bases and J shed 3 bases, with 9 bases lying between them. The CDR3 bases are TGTGCCAGCAGTTGGATGAGGGACTATGGCTACACCTTC. Translating it yields CASSWMRDYGYTF.

The chain joins TRBV29-1 to TRBJ1-1; TRBD1 aligns across 7 bases. Germline V gene sequence: CDR1 SQVTM, CDR2 ANQGSEA. The CDR3 covers 12 residues. V trimming: 6 bases; J trimming: 10 bases; junction bases outside the gene matches: 11. CDR3 DNA sequence: TGCAGCGTGGGGGATACAGGGGCGCGAGCTTTCTTT. Amino acid sequence: CSVGDTGARAFF. Filled out from reference TRBV29-1 and TRBJ1-1, the complete variable domain reads SAVISQKPSRDICQRGTSLTIQCQVDSQVTMMFWYRQQPGQSLTLIATANQGSEATYESGFVIDKFPISRPNLTFSTLTVSNMSPEDSSIYLCSVGDTGARAFFGQGTRLTVV.

This rearrangement joins TRBV10-2 to TRBJ2-3, with a possible D match to TRBD2 (6 bases). V lost 8 bases and J 8 bases, leaving 14 bases between the germline ends. CDR1 is WSHSY, CDR2 SAAADI, per germline. The length of the CDR3 is 12 residues. CDR3 DNA sequence: TGCGCCAGCGGGGACTCCCGGGCTACGCAGTATTTT. As protein: CASGDSRATQYF.

The chain employs TRBV7-2 and TRBJ1-5; 10 bases align to TRBD1. Trimming took 4 bases from V and 5 from J; bases not matched to a gene: 5. Germline V gene lookup returns CDR1 SGHTA and CDR2 FQGNSA. The CDR3 has 15 residues. CDR3 sequence reads: CASSSTGTGDQPQHF. CDR3 nucleotide sequence: TGTGCCAGCAGCTCGACCGGGACAGGGGATCAGCCCCAGCATTTT.

This clone was seen more than once but under ten times. The chain links TRBV6-1 to TRBJ1-1; D is possibly TRBD1 (6 bases). The V and J ends lost 5 bases and 7 bases respectively, with 11 bases between them. The CDR3 is 12 residues long. The germline CDR1 and CDR2 sequences are MNHNS and SASEGT. The CDR3 coding sequence is TGTGCCAGCAGTACAGGGACACTTGAAGCTTTCTTT. It is translated as CASSTGTLEAFF.

This chain links TRBV15 with TRBJ2-7; D unclear. V was pared by 0 bases and J by 2 bases, with 11 bases between. Germline assignment: CDR1 LNHNV and CDR2 YYDKDF (reference sequence). The CDR3 runs 15 residues. DNA of the CDR3: TGTGCCACCAGCAGAGATCTTCTCCAGACCTACGAGCAGTACTTC. Amino acids: CATSRDLLQTYEQYF.

DNA of the CDR3: TGTGCCTGGAGTGTTAGCGTGTACTACGAGCAGTACTTC. Protein product: CAWSVSVYYEQYF. The chain combines TRBV30 with TRBJ2-7, with TRBD2 as a possible D gene (5 bases). The CDR3 length is 13 residues. Per the germline V gene, CDR1 is GTSNPN and CDR2 is SVGIG (reference sequence). Trimming took off 0 bases at V and 3 bases at J, with 9 bases between the two ends.

The chain carries TRBV2 and TRBJ2-1; D possibly corresponds to TRBD1 (6 bases). Looked up from germline, CDR1 is SNHLY and CDR2 is FYNNEI. V lost 2 bases and J 2 bases, leaving 10 bases between the germline ends. The CDR3 contains 15 residues. The CDR3 coding sequence is TGTGCCAGCAGTGAACTGGACAGCACCTACAATGAGCAGTTCTTC. Its translation is CASSELDSTYNEQFF. The full variable domain, its missing parts supplied by reference TRBV2 and TRBJ2-1, is EPEVTQTPSHQVTQMGQEVILRCVPISNHLYFYWYRQILGQKVEFLVSFYNNEISEKSEIFDDQFSVERPDGSNFTLKIRSTKLEDSAMYFCASSELDSTYNEQFFGPGTRLTVL.

The V gene is TRBV27, the J gene TRBJ2-7; TRBD2 matches at 10 bases. The V gene's germline CDR1 is MNHEY and CDR2 SMNVEV (reference sequence). The CDR3 sequence is 15 residues long. The ends lost 0 bases at V and 2 bases at J; junction bases unmatched: 1. In DNA, the CDR3 is TGTGCCAGCAGTTTATCTAGCGGGAGGACCTACGAGCAGTACTTC. As protein: CASSLSSGRTYEQYF.

The J gene is TRBJ2-7, the V gene TRBV13; no firm D call. CDR1 and CDR2 from the germline V gene are PRHDT and FYEKMQ (reference sequence). CDR3 length equals 14 residues. V was clipped by 2 bases and J by 0 bases, with 8 bases between them. CDR3 protein: CASSLRPRSYEQYF. The CDR3 coding sequence is TGTGCCAGCAGCTTAAGACCCCGCTCCTACGAGCAGTACTTC.

The V gene is TRBV6-1, the J gene TRBJ1-1, with D perhaps TRBD1 (6 bases). Per the germline V gene, CDR1 is MNHNS and CDR2 is SASEGT. The ends were cut back, 6 bases at V and 0 bases at J, with 14 bases in the middle. The length of the CDR3 is 15 residues. CDR3 amino acids: CASRYEQGMNTEAFF. Here the CDR3 DNA reads TGTGCCAGCAGGTATGAACAGGGAATGAACACTGAAGCTTTCTTT.

This sequence joins TRBV7-2 and TRBJ2-1; 10 bases line up with TRBD2. The CDR3 loop spans 17 amino acids. Per germline, CDR1 SGHTA and CDR2 FQGNSA. V was clipped by 6 bases and J by 9 bases; unmatched bases: 17. The CDR3 reads CASRMTRGSGGAGEQFF. Written as DNA, the CDR3 is TGTGCCAGCAGAATGACGAGGGGCAGCGGGGGGGCTGGTGAGCAGTTCTTC.

This chain connects TRBV28 to TRBJ1-3, with TRBD1 as a possible D gene (5 bases). The V end lost 2 bases, the J end lost 11 bases, and 13 bases lay between the germline ends. Germline-derived CDR1 and CDR2 are MDHEN and SYDVKM. The CDR3 totals 13 residues. The CDR3 DNA reads TGTGCCAGCAGTTTACGGCAGGGCATCCCCATATATTTT. This codes for CASSLRQGIPIYF.

J is TRBJ1-2 and V is TRBV6-4; TRBD1 might be the D (5 bases). This CDR3 region has 14 residues. Germline V CDR1 and CDR2: MRHNA, SNTAGT. The ends were cut back, 5 bases at V and 3 bases at J, with 13 bases in the middle. The chain's CDR3 is CASSPRDGYYGYTF. CDR3 nucleotide sequence: TGTGCCAGCAGTCCCCGGGACGGGTACTATGGCTACACCTTC.